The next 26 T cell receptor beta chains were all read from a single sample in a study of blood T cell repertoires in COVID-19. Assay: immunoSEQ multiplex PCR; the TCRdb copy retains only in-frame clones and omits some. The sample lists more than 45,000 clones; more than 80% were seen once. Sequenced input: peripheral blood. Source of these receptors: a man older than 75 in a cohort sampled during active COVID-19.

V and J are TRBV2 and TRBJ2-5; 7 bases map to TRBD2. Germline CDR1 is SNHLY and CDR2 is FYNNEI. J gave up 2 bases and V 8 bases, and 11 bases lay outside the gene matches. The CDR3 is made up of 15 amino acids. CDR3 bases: TGTGCCAGCGAGGGAGGGCCGGGAGTACAAGAGACCCAGTACTTC. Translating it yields CASEGGPGVQETQYF.

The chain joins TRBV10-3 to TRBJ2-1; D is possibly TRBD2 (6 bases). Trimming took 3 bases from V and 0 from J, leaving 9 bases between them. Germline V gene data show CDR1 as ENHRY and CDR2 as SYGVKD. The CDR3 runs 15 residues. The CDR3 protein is CAISDGGSSYNEQFF. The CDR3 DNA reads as TGTGCCATCAGTGATGGGGGGAGCTCCTACAATGAGCAGTTCTTC.

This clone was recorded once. CDR3 sequence reads: CASSWGGQGTEAFF. CDR3 nucleotides: TGTGCCAGCAGTTGGGGGGGGCAGGGCACTGAAGCTTTCTTT. The genes are TRBV6-5 and TRBJ1-1; D perhaps matches TRBD1 (6 bases). CDR3 length: 14 residues. Trimming took 4 bases from V and 4 from J, leaving 13 bases between them. In germline, CDR1 is MNHEY, CDR2 SVGAGI.

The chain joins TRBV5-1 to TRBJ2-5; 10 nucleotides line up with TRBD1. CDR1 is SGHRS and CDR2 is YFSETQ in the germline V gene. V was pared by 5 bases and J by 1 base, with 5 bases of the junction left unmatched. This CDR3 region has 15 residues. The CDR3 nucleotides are TGCGCCAGCAGTAAGACAGGGGGCCCCCAAGAGACCCAGTACTTC. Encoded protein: CASSKTGGPQETQYF. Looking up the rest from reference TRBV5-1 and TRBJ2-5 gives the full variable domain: KAGVTQTPRYLIKTRGQQVTLSCSPISGHRSVSWYQQTPGQGLQFLFEYFSETQRNKGNFPGRFSGRQFSNSRSEMNVSTLELGDSALYLCASSKTGGPQETQYFGPGTRLLVL.

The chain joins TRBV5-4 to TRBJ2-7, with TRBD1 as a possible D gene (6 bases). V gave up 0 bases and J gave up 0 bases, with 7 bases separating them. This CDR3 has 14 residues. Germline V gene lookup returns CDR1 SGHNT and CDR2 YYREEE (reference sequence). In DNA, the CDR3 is TGTGCCAGCAGCTTGGGGACAGACTCCTACGAGCAGTACTTC. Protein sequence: CASSLGTDSYEQYF.

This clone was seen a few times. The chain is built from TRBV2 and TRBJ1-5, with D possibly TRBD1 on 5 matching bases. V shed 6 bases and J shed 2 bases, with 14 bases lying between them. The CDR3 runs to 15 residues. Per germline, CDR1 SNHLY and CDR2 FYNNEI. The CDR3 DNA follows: TGTGCCAGCAGCCTTCAAGGGGTTGGCAATCAGCCCCAGCATTTT. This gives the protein CASSLQGVGNQPQHF.

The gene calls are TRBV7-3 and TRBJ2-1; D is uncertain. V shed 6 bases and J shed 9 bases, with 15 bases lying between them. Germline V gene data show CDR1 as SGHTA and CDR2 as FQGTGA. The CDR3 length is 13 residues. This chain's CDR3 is CASSQSATGEQFF. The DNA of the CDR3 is TGTGCCAGCAGTCAGTCGGCGACGGGTGAGCAGTTCTTC. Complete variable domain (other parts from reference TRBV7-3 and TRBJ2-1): GAGVSQTPSNKVTEKGKYVELRCDPISGHTALYWYRQSLGQGPEFLIYFQGTGAADDSGLPNDRFFAVRPEGSVSTLKIQRTERGDSAVYLCASSQSATGEQFFGPGTRLTVL.

The CDR3 loop reads CASSLFGQPQHF. CDR3 nucleotide sequence: TGTGCCAGCAGTTTGTTCGGGCAGCCCCAGCATTTT. The V gene is TRBV28, the J gene TRBJ1-5; D is uncertain. V lost 3 bases and J 7 bases, leaving 7 bases between the germline ends. This CDR3 contains 12 residues. Germline V CDR1 and CDR2: MDHEN, SYDVKM.

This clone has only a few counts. The CDR3 DNA is TGTGCCACGTACAGGGGTAACACTGAAGCTTTCTTT. It encodes CATYRGNTEAFF. The rearrangement links TRBV12-3 or TRBV12-4 to TRBJ1-1; TRBD1 matches at 7 bases. The CDR3 runs to 12 residues. V lost 10 bases, J lost 2 bases, and 4 bases stayed unmatched.

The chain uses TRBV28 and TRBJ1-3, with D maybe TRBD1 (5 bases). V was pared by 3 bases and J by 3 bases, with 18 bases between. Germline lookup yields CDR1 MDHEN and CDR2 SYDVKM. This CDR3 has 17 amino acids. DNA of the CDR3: TGTGCCAGCAGTTTTGGGGCAGACGACTTAGGTGGAAACACCATATATTTT. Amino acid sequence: CASSFGADDLGGNTIYF.

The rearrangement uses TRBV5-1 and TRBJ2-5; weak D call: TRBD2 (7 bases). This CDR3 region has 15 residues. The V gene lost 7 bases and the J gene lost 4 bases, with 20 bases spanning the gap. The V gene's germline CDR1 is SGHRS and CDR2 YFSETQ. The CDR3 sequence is CASRPQGGDLETQYF. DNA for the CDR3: TGCGCCAGCCGTCCCCAAGGGGGGGATTTAGAGACCCAGTACTTC.

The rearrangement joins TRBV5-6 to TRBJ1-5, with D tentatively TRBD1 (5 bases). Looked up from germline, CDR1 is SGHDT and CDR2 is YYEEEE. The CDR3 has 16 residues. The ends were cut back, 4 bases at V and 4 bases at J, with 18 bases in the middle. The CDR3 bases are TGTGCCAGCAGCCGCGGGGGGTCTGGGAGTAATCAGCCCCAGCATTTT. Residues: CASSRGGSGSNQPQHF.

The CDR3 sequence is CAIQEGGGAYEQYF. The CDR3 coding sequence is TGTGCCATCCAGGAGGGGGGGGGAGCCTACGAGCAGTACTTC. The V call is TRBV2, the J call TRBJ2-7; a weak D match, TRBD2 (7 bases). V gave up 10 bases and J gave up 2 bases, with 18 bases separating them. The germline gives CDR1 SNHLY, CDR2 FYNNEI. This CDR3 has 14 amino acids.

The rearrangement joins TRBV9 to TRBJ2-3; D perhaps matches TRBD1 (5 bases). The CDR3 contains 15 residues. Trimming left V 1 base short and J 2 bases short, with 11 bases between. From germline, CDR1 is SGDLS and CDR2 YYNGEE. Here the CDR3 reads CASSVYQGFTDTQYF. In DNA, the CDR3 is TGTGCCAGCAGCGTATACCAGGGATTCACAGATACGCAGTATTTT.

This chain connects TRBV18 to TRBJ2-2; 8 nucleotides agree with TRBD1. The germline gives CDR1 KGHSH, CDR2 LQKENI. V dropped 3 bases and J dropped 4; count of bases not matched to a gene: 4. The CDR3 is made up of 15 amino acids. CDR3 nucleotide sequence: TGTGCCAGCTCACCGGGGACAGGTGGCACCGGGGAGCTGTTTTTT. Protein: CASSPGTGGTGELFF.

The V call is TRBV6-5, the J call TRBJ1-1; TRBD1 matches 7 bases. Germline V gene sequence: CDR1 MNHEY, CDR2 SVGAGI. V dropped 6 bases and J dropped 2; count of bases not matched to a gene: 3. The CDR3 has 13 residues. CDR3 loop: CASSRQGNTEAFF. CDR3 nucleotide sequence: TGTGCCAGCAGCCGACAGGGAAACACTGAAGCTTTCTTT.

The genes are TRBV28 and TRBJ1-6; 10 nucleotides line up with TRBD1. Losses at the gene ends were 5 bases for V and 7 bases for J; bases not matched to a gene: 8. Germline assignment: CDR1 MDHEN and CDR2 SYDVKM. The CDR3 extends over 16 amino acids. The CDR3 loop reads CASSTGQGQKNSPLHF. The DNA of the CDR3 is TGTGCCAGCAGTACGGGACAGGGGCAAAAAAATTCACCCCTCCACTTT.

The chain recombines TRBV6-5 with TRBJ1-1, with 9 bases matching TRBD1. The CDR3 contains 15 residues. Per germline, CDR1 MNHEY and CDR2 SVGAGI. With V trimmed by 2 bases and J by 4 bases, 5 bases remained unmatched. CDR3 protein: CASSYVGQGATEAFF. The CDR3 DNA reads TGTGCCAGCAGTTACGTGGGACAGGGAGCCACTGAAGCTTTCTTT.

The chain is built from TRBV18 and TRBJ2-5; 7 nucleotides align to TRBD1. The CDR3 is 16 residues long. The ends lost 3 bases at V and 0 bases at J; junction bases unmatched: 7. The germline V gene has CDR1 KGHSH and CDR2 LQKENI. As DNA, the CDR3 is TGTGCCAGCTCACCTACGGCAGGGGGAAACCAAGAGACCCAGTACTTC. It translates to CASSPTAGGNQETQYF.

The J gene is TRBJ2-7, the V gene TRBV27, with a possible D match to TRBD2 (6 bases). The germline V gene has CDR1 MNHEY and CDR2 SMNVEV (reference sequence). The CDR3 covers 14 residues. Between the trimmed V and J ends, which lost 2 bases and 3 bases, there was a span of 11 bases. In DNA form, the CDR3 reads TGTGCCAGCAGTTTAGCGGGGTTCATCTACGAGCAGTACTTC. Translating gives CASSLAGFIYEQYF.

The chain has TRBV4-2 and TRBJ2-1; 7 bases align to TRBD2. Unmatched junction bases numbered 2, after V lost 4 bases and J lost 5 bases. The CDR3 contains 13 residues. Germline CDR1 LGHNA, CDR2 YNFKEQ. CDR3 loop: CASSPRGDNEQFF. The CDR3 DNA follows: TGTGCCAGCAGCCCCCGGGGGGACAATGAGCAGTTCTTC.

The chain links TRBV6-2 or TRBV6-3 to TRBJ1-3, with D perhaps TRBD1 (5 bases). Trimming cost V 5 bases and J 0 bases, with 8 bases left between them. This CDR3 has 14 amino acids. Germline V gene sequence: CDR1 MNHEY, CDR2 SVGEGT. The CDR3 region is CASSKTASGNTIYF. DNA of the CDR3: TGTGCCAGCAGTAAGACAGCCTCTGGAAACACCATATATTTT.

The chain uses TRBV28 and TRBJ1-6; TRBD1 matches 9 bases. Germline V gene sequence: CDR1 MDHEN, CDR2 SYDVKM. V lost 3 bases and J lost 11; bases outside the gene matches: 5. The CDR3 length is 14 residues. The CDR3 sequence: CASSLDRGKTPLHF. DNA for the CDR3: TGTGCCAGCAGTTTGGACAGGGGCAAGACACCCCTCCACTTT. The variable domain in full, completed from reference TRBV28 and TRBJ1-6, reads DVKVTQSSRYLVKRTGEKVFLECVQDMDHENMFWYRQDPGLGLRLIYFSYDVKMKEKGDIPEGYSVSREKKERFSLILESASTNQTSMYLCASSLDRGKTPLHFGNGTRLTVT.

In nucleotides, the CDR3 is TGTGCCAGCAGCGAGGGACAGGGAGGGGAAAAACTGTTTTTT. As protein: CASSEGQGGEKLFF. The rearrangement joins TRBV9 to TRBJ1-4, with 9 nucleotides matching TRBD1. Trimming took 3 bases from V and 8 from J; bases not matched to a gene: 5. Germline CDR1 SGDLS, CDR2 YYNGEE. The CDR3 totals 14 residues.

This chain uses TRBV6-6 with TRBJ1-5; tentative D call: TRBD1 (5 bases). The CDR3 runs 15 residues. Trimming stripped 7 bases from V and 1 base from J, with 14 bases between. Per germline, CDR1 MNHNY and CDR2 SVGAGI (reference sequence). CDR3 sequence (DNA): TGTGCCAGCATCCCCGGGGCGGGGAGCAATCAGCCCCAGCATTTT. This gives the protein CASIPGAGSNQPQHF.

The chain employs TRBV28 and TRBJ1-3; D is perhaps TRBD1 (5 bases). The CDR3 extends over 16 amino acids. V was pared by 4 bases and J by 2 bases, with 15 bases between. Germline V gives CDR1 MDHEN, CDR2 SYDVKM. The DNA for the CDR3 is TGTGCCAGCAGTTCCCCGGGAGGGGCCCCTGGAAACACCATATATTTT. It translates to CASSSPGGAPGNTIYF.